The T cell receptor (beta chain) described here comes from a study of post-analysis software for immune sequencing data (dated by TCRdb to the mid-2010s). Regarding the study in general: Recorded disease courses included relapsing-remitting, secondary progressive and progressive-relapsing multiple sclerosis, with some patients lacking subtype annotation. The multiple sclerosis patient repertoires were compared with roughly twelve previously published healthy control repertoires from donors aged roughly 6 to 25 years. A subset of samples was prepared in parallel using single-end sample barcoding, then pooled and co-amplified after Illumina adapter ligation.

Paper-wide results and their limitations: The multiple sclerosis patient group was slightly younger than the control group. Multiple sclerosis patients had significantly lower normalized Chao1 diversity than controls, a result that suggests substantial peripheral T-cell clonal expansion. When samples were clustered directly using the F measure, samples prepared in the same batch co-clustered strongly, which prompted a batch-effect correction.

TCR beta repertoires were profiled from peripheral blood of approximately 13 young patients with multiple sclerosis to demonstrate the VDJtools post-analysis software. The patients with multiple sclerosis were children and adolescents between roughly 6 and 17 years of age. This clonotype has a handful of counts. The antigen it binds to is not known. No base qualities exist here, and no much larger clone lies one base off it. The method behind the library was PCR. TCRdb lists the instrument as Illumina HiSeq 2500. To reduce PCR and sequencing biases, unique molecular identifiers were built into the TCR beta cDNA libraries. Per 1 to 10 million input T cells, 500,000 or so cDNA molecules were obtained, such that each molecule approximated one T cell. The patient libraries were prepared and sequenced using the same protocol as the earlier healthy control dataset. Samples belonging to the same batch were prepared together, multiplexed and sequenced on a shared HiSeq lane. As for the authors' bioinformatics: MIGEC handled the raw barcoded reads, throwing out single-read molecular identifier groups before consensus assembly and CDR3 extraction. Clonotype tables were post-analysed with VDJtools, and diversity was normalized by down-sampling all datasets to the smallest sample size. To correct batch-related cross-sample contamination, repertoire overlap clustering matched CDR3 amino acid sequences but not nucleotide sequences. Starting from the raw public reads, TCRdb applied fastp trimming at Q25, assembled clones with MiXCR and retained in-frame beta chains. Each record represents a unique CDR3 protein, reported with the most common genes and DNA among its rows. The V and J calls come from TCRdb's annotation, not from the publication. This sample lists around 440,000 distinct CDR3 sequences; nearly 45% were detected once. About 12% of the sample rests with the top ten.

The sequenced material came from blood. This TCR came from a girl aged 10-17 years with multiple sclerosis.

The CDR3 sequence is CASSQAIGSSYEQYF. The DNA reads as follows: TGCGCCAGCAGCCAAGCAATTGGGAGCTCCTACGAGCAGTACTTC. Recombination joined TRBV4-1 with TRBJ2-7; the D gene is perhaps TRBD2, on 5 matching bases. The trim is 1 base for V and 0 bases for J, with a gap of 10 bases between the germline ends. Inclusive of the bounding cysteine and phenylalanine, the CDR3 is 15 residues long. Here the CDR3 DNA is all that survives: 45 bases in frame from base 1. The germline V gene encodes CDR1 MGHRA and CDR2 YSYEKL.